The rows below give T cell receptor beta chains drawn from one sample of a study of shared clonotypes between healthy human individuals. Sequenced by immunoSEQ multiplex PCR; TCRdb stores in-frame clones only, minus some. The sample lists roughly 500,000 clones, 95% to 97% seen once, with roughly 0.06% in the top ten. Sequenced input: naive CD4+ T cells sorted from blood. The origin of the receptors is a woman younger than 45 in good health. Each CDR3 is given with its conserved first and last residue. A D gene is named only where the DNA matches it firmly. Some rows have no size entry. The others give once, few or many, or a class for an expanded clone.

D gene	V gene	clone size	J gene	CDR3 protein	CDR3 DNA
TRBD1	TRBV5-1	NA	TRBJ1-2	CASSTRTGAYGYTF	TGCGCCAGCAGCACCCGGACAGGGGCCTATGGCTACACCTTC
NA	TRBV19	NA	TRBJ1-4	CASSIQGSNEKLFF	TGTGCCAGTAGTATTCAGGGGTCTAATGAAAAACTGTTTTTT
NA	TRBV6-5	NA	TRBJ2-5	CASSYSSGGWQETQYF	TGTGCCAGCAGTTACTCGAGCGGAGGGTGGCAAGAGACCCAGTACTTC
TRBD2	TRBV7-2	NA	TRBJ2-2	CASSLEASGGTGELFF	TGTGCCAGCAGCTTAGAGGCTAGCGGGGGGACCGGGGAGCTGTTTTTT
NA	TRBV29-1	NA	TRBJ1-2	CSVVIRDPYGGGYTF	TGCAGCGTTGTAATCCGGGACCCCTACGGGGGTGGCTACACCTTC
NA	TRBV28	NA	TRBJ2-7	CASSGPGAGRVEQYF	TGTGCCAGCAGTGGTCCTGGTGCAGGGCGGGTCGAGCAGTACTTC
TRBD1	TRBV10-3	NA	TRBJ1-1	CAISTGQRSNTEAFF	TGTGCCATCAGTACGGGACAGAGATCGAACACTGAAGCTTTCTTT
NA	TRBV7-9	NA	TRBJ1-1	CASSLVSGSISEAFF	TGTGCCAGCAGCTTAGTGTCAGGGAGTATAAGTGAAGCTTTCTTT
TRBD1	TRBV6-5	NA	TRBJ1-1	CASRINRGDTEAFF	TGTGCCAGCAGGATCAACAGGGGTGACACTGAAGCTTTCTTT
TRBD1	TRBV4-2	NA	TRBJ2-1	CASRGQQGEGEQFF	TGTGCCAGCAGGGGTCAACAGGGGGAAGGTGAGCAGTTCTTC
TRBD1	TRBV27	NA	TRBJ2-7	CASSFLGQGGYEQYF	TGTGCCAGCAGTTTCTTGGGACAGGGGGGGTACGAGCAGTACTTC
NA	TRBV5-4	NA	TRBJ2-3	CASSPYFYRADTQYF	TGTGCCAGCAGCCCCTACTTCTACAGGGCAGATACGCAGTATTTT
NA	TRBV5-1	NA	TRBJ1-4	CASSLGGRNEKLFF	TGCGCCAGCAGCTTGGGAGGAAGAAATGAAAAACTGTTTTTT
NA	TRBV10-3	NA	TRBJ2-1	CAISEVTTMNYNEQFF	TGTGCCATCAGTGAGGTAACGACTATGAATTACAATGAGCAGTTCTTC
NA	TRBV9	NA	TRBJ2-7	CASSLTPLASYEQYF	TGTGCCAGCAGCTTAACCCCCCTAGCTTCCTACGAGCAGTACTTC
NA	TRBV19	NA	TRBJ2-7	CASRPRSSYEQYF	TGTGCCAGTAGACCAAGAAGCTCCTACGAGCAGTACTTC
NA	TRBV7-2	once	TRBJ2-1	CASRTRVVGPGVHEQFF	TGTGCCAGCAGAACTAGGGTGGTAGGACCGGGGGTCCATGAGCAGTTCTTC
NA	TRBV5-4	NA	TRBJ2-7	CASSLESYEQYF	TGTGCCAGCAGCTTGGAGTCTTACGAGCAGTACTTC
TRBD2	TRBV11-2	NA	TRBJ2-7	CASSTLAGVSSYEQYF	TGTGCCAGCAGCACGTTAGCGGGGGTAAGCTCCTACGAGCAGTACTTC
NA	TRBV30	NA	TRBJ2-1	CAWRVPPYGGQHNEQFF	TGTGCCTGGAGGGTACCCCCTTACGGGGGACAGCACAATGAGCAGTTCTTC
NA	TRBV29-1	NA	TRBJ2-7	CSVQVVRDGEQYF	TGCAGCGTTCAAGTCGTTAGAGACGGCGAGCAGTACTTC
NA	TRBV28	NA	TRBJ2-5	CASSGIFRGSGGRRETQYF	TGTGCCAGCAGTGGAATTTTCCGGGGATCAGGGGGGAGGCGGGAGACCCAGTACTTC
TRBD1	TRBV28	NA	TRBJ1-1	CAISVRKGANTEAFF	TGTGCCATCTCGGTCCGGAAGGGGGCGAACACTGAAGCTTTCTTT
NA	TRBV29-1	NA	TRBJ1-2	CSGDGGAYGYTF	TGCAGCGGTGACGGGGGCGCCTATGGCTACACCTTC
TRBD1	TRBV23-1	NA	TRBJ1-5	CASSQGQGSNQPQHF	TGCGCCAGCAGTCAAGGACAGGGGAGCAATCAGCCCCAGCATTTT